This TCR beta chain came from a study of vaccination and CD4 T cells after COVID-19 (dated by TCRdb to 2022 to 2024). The study in broad terms: Every convalescent patient had a positive nasal swab PCR test for SARS-CoV-2, with mild disease in several patients and severe disease in one. Post-COVID blood samples were collected from convalescent patients a median of around 100 days after diagnosis, with a range of roughly 30 to 161 days. The time from the second vaccine dose to post-vaccine blood sampling had a median of roughly 72 days and ranged from about 14 to 250 days. The convalescent cohort included six males and four females, with two Hispanic individuals, seven Caucasians, two Asians and one multiracial person. The spike-specific CD4+ TCR repertoire was compared before and after mRNA vaccination in approximately 9 COVID-19 convalescent patients and 4 infection-naive healthy vaccine recipients. As controls, cultures received a CEFX viral epitope pool (the positive control), an HIV-1 Nef peptide pool (the negative control), or no peptide at all. Participants got two doses of the Pfizer-BioNTech BNT162b2 vaccine (n=8) or two doses of the Moderna mRNA-1273 vaccine (n=2). For stimulating the cultures, overlapping spike peptide pools were used, derived from SARS-CoV-2 as well as from the common cold coronaviruses HCoV-NL63, HCoV-OC43 and HCoV-229E. Beyond this particular receptor, the publication reports: Only a relatively small number of convalescent patients were included in the study, and early timepoints following natural infection were not analyzed. Among the post-vaccine SARS-CoV-2-reactive clones in convalescent patients, a median about 86% showed up only after vaccination, which suggests vaccine-specific priming. An increase in the median number of SARS-CoV-2-reactive clonotypes from around 20 after infection to a few dozen after vaccination was observed, but the change was not found to be significant. Of the vaccine-specific clones found in convalescent patients, nearly all (304 of 307) were mono-reactive for SARS-CoV-2 spike instead of being cross-reactive with common cold coronaviruses.

For this clonotype: Its antigen remains undetermined. Base qualities are not at hand, and no much larger clone is one base apart.

The sample's treatment or condition label, in plain terms: roughly nine-day PBMC culture with coronavirus spike peptide pools or control peptides (ViraFEST assay). The ViraFEST assay was used in the study, in which antigen-specific T cells were expanded with peptide pools and expanded clonotypes were subsequently identified by TCR sequencing. Positive SARS-CoV-2 PCR tests in the convalescent patients dated from March to December 2020, before Alpha, Beta and Delta variants emerged in the United States. Each well held 2.2 million or so PBMCs cultured with approximately 9.1 ug/ml peptide pools in IMDM containing approximately 5% human AB serum and 9.5 to 10 IU/ml IL-2. On days 3 and 7, half of the culture medium was replaced with fresh IL-2-containing medium. CD4+ T cells were isolated after approximately eleven days of culture through negative selection using the EasySep CD4+ T cell isolation kit. Ficoll-Paque Plus gradient centrifugation was used to isolate PBMCs from whole blood, and the isolated PBMCs were then either used fresh or cryopreserved at -140C. Culture conditions were generally each tested in triplicate wells.

CDR1 and CDR2 were assigned from the germline V gene as SNHLY and FYNNEI. Taken from cysteine to phenylalanine, the CDR3 has 14 residues. Just the 42-base CDR3 DNA is kept, in frame starting at base 1. Germline trimming: 3 bases from V, 5 bases from J; junction bases outside gene matches: 5. Receptors were amplified or captured by PCR. DNA from cultured CD4+ T cells was subjected to TCR sequencing with the Oncomine TCR Beta short-read assay at the Johns Hopkins FTIC core. The QIAamp micro DNA kit was used to extract genomic DNA from the cultured CD4+ T cells. Oncomine TCR Beta libraries from cultured CD4+ T cells were pooled with unique dual indexes and sequenced on an Illumina iSeq 100. The authors' pipeline ran thus. Non-productive sequences were removed, and CDR3s not starting with C, not ending with F or W, or shorter than 7 amino acids were discarded. Antigen-specific clonotypes were identified using the MANAFEST web application through comparison of peptide-stimulated wells with reference and other culture wells. An FDR below 0.05, an odds ratio above 5, and a productive frequency above 0.1% in at least two of three replicate wells were required for clones to be considered positive. A clonotype was classed as cross-reactive if the clonotype showed significant expansion both in SARS-CoV-2 spike wells and in at least one common cold coronavirus spike condition. Levenshtein distances (stringdist) and unrooted phylogenetic trees (ape) in R version 3.6.1 were used to assess CDR3 homology. The public reads were reanalyzed by TCRdb: fastp trimming at Q25, MiXCR alignment, in-frame beta chains only. Entries that share a CDR3 protein sequence are merged under the most common genes and DNA. For this entry, the V and J calls and clone size follow TCRdb and not the study's own pipeline. The sample contains some 12,000 distinct CDR3 sequences, approximately 50% of them found a single time. Around 18% of the sample is held by the ten biggest clonotypes.

Sample: CD4+ T cells from blood, cultured in vitro. This TCR derives from a human donor who had recovered from COVID-19. Rearrangement joined TRBV2 to TRBJ2-7; TRBD2 fits 9 bases in the junction. CDR3 protein: CASSDLAGDDEQYF. The nucleotide sequence reads as follows: TGTGCCAGCAGTGACTTAGCGGGGGACGACGAGCAGTACTTC. Supplemented by the reference TRBV2 and TRBJ2-7 proteins around the CDR3, the complete variable domain is EPEVTQTPSHQVTQMGQEVILRCVPISNHLYFYWYRQILGQKVEFLVSFYNNEISEKSEIFDDQFSVERPDGSNFTLKIRSTKLEDSAMYFCASSDLAGDDEQYFGPGTRLTVT.